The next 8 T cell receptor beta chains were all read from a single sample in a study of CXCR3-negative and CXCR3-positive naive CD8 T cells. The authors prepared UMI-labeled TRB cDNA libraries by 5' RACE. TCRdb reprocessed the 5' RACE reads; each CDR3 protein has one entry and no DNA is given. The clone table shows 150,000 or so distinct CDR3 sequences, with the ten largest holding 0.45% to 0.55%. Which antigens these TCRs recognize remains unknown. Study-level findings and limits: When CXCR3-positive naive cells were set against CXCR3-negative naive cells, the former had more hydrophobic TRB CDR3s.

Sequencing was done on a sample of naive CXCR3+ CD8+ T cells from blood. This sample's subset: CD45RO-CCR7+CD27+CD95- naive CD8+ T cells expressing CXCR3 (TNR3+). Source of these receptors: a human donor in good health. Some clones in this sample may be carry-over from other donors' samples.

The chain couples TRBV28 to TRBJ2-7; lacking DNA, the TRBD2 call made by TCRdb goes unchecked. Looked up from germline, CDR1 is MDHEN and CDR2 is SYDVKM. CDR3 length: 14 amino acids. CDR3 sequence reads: CASSTERPAYEQYF.

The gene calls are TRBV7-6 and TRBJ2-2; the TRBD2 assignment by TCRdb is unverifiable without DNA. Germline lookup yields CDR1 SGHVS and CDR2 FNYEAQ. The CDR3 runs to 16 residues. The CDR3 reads CASSLGTSGPTGELFF.

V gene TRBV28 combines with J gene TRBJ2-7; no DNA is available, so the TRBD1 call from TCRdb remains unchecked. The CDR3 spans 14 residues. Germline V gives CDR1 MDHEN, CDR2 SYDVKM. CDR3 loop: CASTQRGGYYEQYF.

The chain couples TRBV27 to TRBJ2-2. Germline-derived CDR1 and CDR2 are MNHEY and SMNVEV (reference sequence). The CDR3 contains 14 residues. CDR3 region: CASSFSVSTGELFF.

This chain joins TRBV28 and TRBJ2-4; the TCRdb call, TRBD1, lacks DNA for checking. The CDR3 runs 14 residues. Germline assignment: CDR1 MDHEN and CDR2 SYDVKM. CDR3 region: CASRRLGDMNIQYF.

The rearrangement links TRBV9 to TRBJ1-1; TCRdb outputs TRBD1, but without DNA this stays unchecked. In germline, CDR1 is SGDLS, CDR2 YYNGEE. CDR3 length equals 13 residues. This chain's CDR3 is CASSVGGDPEAFF. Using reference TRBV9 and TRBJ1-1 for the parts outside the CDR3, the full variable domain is DSGVTQTPKHLITATGQRVTLRCSPRSGDLSVYWYQQSLDQGLQFLIQYYNGEERAKGNILERFSAQQFPDLHSELNLSSLELGDSALYFCASSVGGDPEAFFGQGTRLTVV.

The CDR3 sequence is CASSLGLGGNEQFF. J is TRBJ2-1 and V is TRBV19; TCRdb picks TRBD2, but there is no DNA to check that call. Germline CDR1 and CDR2: LNHDA and SQIVND (reference sequence). This CDR3 has 14 residues.

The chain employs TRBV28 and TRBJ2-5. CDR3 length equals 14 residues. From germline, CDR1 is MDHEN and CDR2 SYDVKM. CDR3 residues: CASSLSRLQETQYF.